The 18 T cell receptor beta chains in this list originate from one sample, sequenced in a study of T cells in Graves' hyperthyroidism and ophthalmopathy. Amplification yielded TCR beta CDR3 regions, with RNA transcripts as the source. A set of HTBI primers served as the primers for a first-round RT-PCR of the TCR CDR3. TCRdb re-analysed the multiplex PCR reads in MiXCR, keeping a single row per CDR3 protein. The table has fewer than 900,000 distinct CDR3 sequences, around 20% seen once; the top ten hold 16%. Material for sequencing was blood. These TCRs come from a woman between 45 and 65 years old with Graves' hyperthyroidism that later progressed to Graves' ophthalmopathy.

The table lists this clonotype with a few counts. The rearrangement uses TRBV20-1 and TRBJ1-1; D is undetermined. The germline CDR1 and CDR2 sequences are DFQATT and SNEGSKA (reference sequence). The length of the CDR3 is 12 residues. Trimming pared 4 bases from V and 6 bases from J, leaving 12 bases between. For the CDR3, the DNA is TGCAGTGCTATTCGGGGAACGGCTGAAGCTTTCTTT. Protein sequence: CSAIRGTAEAFF.

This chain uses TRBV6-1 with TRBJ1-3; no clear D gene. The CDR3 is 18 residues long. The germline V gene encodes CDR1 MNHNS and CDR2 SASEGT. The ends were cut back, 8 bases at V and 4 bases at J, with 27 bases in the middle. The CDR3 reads CASSKLDQRSLWGNTIYF. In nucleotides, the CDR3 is TGTGCCAGCTCCAAATTGGATCAACGCTCTCTCTGGGGAAACACCATATATTTT.

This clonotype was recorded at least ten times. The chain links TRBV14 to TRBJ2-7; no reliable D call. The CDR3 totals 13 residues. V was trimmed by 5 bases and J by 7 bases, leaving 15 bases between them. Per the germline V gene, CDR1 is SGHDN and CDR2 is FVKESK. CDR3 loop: CASSAYMGYEQYF. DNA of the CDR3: TGTGCCAGCAGCGCTTATATGGGTTATGAGCAGTACTTC. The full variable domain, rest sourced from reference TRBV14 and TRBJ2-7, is EAGVTQFPSHSVIEKGQTVTLRCDPISGHDNLYWYRRVMGKEIKFLLHFVKESKQDESGMPNNRFLAERTGGTYSTLKVQPAELEDSGVYFCASSAYMGYEQYFGPGTRLTVT.

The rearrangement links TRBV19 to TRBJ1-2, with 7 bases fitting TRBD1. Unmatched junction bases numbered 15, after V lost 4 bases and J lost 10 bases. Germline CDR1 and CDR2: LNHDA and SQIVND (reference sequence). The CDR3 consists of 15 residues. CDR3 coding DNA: TGTGCCAGTAGTACAACCGACCGGGACAGTTCCCCCTACACCTTC. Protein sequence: CASSTTDRDSSPYTF.

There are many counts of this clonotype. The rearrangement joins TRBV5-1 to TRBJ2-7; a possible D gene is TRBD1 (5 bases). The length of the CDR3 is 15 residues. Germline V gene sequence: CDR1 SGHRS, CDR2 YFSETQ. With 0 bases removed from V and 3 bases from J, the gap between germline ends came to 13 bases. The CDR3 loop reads CASSLAAQGFYEQYF. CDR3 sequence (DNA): TGCGCCAGCAGCTTGGCGGCTCAGGGATTCTACGAGCAGTACTTC.

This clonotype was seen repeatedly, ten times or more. The CDR3 spells CASSFKVNTEAFF. CDR3 coding DNA: TGTGCCAGCAGTTTCAAGGTGAACACTGAAGCTTTCTTT. The chain employs TRBV12-3 or TRBV12-4 and TRBJ1-1; D gene uncertain. V dropped 3 bases and J dropped 0 bases, with 5 bases sitting between them. The CDR3 extends over 13 amino acids.

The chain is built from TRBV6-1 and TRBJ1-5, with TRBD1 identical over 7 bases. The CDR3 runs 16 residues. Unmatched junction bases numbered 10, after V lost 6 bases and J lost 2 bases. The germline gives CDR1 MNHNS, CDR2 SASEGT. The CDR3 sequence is CASRRQTGSGNQPQHF. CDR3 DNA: TGTGCCAGCAGACGCCAGACAGGGAGCGGCAATCAGCCCCAGCATTTT.

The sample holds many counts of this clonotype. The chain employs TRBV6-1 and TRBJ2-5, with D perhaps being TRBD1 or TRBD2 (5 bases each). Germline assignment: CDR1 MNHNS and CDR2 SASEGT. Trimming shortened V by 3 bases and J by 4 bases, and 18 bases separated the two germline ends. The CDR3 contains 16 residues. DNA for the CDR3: TGTGCCAGCAGTGATATTTTGAGAGGGGCGCGAGAGACCCAGTACTTC. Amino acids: CASSDILRGARETQYF.

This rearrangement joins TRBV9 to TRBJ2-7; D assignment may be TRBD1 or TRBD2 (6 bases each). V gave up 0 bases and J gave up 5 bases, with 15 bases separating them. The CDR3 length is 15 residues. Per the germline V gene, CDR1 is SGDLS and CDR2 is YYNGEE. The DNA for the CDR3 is TGTGCCAGCAGCGTAGAGCCGGGGGCGGTTAACGAGCAGTACTTC. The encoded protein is CASSVEPGAVNEQYF. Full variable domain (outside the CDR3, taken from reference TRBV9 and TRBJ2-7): DSGVTQTPKHLITATGQRVTLRCSPRSGDLSVYWYQQSLDQGLQFLIQYYNGEERAKGNILERFSAQQFPDLHSELNLSSLELGDSALYFCASSVEPGAVNEQYFGPGTRLTVT.

The CDR3 DNA reads as TGTGCCAGCAGGGGGGGGACAGGGAGTACCTACGAGCAGTACTTC. Protein sequence: CASRGGTGSTYEQYF. V and J are TRBV7-9 and TRBJ2-7, with TRBD1 identical over 9 bases. Unmatched junction bases numbered 8, after V lost 6 bases and J lost 2 bases. The germline V gene has CDR1 SEHNR and CDR2 FQNEAQ (reference sequence). The CDR3 sequence is 15 residues long.

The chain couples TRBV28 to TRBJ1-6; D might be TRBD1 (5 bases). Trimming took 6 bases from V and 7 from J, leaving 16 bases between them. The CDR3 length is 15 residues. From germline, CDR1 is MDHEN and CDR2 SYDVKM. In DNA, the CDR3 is TGTGCCAGCAGCCAGACCGGGACGGCAAATTCACCCCTCCACTTT. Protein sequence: CASSQTGTANSPLHF.

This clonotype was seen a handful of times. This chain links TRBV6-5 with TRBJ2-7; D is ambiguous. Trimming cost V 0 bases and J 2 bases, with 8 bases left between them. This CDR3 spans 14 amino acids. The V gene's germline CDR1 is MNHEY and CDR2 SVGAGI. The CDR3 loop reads CASSYSTGAYEQYF. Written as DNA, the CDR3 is TGTGCCAGCAGTTACTCGACTGGGGCCTACGAGCAGTACTTC.

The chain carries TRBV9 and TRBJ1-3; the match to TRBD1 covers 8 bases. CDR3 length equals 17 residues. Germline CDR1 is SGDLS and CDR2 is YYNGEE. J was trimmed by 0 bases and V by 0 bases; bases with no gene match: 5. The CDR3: CASSVAGGTYSGNTIYF. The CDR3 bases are TGTGCCAGCAGCGTAGCAGGGGGCACTTACTCTGGAAACACCATATATTTT. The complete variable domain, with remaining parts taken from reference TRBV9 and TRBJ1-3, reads DSGVTQTPKHLITATGQRVTLRCSPRSGDLSVYWYQQSLDQGLQFLIQYYNGEERAKGNILERFSAQQFPDLHSELNLSSLELGDSALYFCASSVAGGTYSGNTIYFGEGSWLTVV.

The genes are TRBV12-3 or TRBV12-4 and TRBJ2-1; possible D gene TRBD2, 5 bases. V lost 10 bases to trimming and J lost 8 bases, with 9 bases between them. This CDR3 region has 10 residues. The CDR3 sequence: CATRVHEQFF. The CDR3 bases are TGTGCCACGAGGGTCCATGAGCAGTTCTTC.

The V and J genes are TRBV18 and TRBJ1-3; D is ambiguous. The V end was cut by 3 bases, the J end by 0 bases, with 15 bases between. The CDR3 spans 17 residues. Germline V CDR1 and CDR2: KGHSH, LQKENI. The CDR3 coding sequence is TGTGCCAGCTCACCCTCTGAGGCGGTACTCTCTGGAAACACCATATATTTT. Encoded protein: CASSPSEAVLSGNTIYF.

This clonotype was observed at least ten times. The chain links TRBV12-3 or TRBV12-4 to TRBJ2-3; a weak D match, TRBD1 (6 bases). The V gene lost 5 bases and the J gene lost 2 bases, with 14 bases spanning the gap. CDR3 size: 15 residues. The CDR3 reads CASSPQGIPTDTQYF. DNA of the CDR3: TGTGCCAGCAGTCCGCAGGGGATCCCCACAGATACGCAGTATTTT.

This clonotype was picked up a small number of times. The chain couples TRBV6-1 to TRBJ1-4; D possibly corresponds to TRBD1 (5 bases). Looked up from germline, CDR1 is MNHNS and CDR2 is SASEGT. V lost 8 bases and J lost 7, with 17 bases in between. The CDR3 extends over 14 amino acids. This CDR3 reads CASSPGGVGEKLFF. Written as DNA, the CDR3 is TGTGCCAGCTCTCCCGGGGGGGTCGGTGAAAAACTGTTTTTT.

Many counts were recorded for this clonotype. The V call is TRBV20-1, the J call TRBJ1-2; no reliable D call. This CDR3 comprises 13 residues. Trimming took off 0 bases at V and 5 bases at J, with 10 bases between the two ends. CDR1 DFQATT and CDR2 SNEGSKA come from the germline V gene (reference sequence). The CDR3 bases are TGCAGTGCTAGAGATCAGGCGGCTTATGGCTACACCTTC. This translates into CSARDQAAYGYTF.